Listed here are 25 T cell receptor beta chains from one sample, sequenced in a study of CD8 T cells in ankylosing spondylitis. TCRdb reanalysed the 5' RACE reads using MiXCR and keeps one entry per CDR3 protein. This table holds roughly 40,000 distinct CDR3 sequences, 3.5% to 4% found once. The sample was blood, either unsorted or a sorted T cell fraction (not recorded which). The origin of the receptors is a female donor with ankylosing spondylitis or in good health (not recorded which).

This clonotype ranks as medium-sized. The chain recombines TRBV9 with TRBJ1-5, with 7 bases matching TRBD1. The CDR3 spans 14 residues. J lost 6 bases, V lost 3 bases, and 6 bases had no gene match. Germline loops: CDR1 SGDLS, CDR2 YYNGEE. The CDR3 DNA sequence: TGTGCCAGCAGCGCTACAGGGGCAGGTCAGCCCCAGCATTTT. Its translation: CASSATGAGQPQHF.

This clonotype has at least ten counts. One end of the junction fails to match germline, which may point to a read error. The chain links TRBV3-1 to TRBJ2-7; unclear D gene. This CDR3 has 10 residues. Germline assignment: CDR1 LGHDT and CDR2 YNNKEL (reference sequence). The CDR3 nucleotides read TGTGCCAGCAGCCAAGGGTGTCCGGACTTC. Encoded protein: CASSQGCPDF.

This clonotype was counted ten times or more. V usage is TRBV9 and J usage is TRBJ1-6, with a possible D match to TRBD1 (6 bases). This CDR3 region has 17 residues. Germline V CDR1 and CDR2: SGDLS, YYNGEE. V was cut by 0 bases and J by 1 base, with 11 bases left in between. The CDR3 spells CASSVGKGQSYNSPLHF. In DNA form, the CDR3 reads TGTGCCAGCAGCGTAGGGAAGGGACAATCCTATAATTCACCCCTCCACTTT.

This clonotype showed up many times. The genes are TRBV9 and TRBJ1-1; no clear D gene. The germline CDR1 and CDR2 sequences are SGDLS and YYNGEE. The CDR3 consists of 13 residues. Trimming shortened V by 2 bases and J by 1 base, and 6 bases separated the two germline ends. CDR3 sequence (DNA): TGTGCCAGCAGCGTGATTCGGAACACTGAAGCTTTCTTT. This codes for CASSVIRNTEAFF. The variable domain in full, completed from reference TRBV9 and TRBJ1-1, reads DSGVTQTPKHLITATGQRVTLRCSPRSGDLSVYWYQQSLDQGLQFLIQYYNGEERAKGNILERFSAQQFPDLHSELNLSSLELGDSALYFCASSVIRNTEAFFGQGTRLTVV.

Many counts were recorded for this clonotype. This chain's CDR3 is CASSVALAVQETQYF. In nucleotides, the CDR3 is TGTGCCAGCAGCGTAGCTCTGGCGGTCCAAGAGACCCAGTACTTC. This chain joins TRBV9 and TRBJ2-5, with unresolved D. The CDR3 is 15 amino acids. Germline V gene data show CDR1 as SGDLS and CDR2 as YYNGEE. The V and J ends lost 0 bases and 1 base respectively, with 10 bases between them. Together with reference TRBV9 and TRBJ2-5, the CDR3 gives the full variable domain: DSGVTQTPKHLITATGQRVTLRCSPRSGDLSVYWYQQSLDQGLQFLIQYYNGEERAKGNILERFSAQQFPDLHSELNLSSLELGDSALYFCASSVALAVQETQYFGPGTRLLVL.

This clonotype came up many times. This chain links TRBV9 with TRBJ2-7; 8 positions agree with TRBD2. This CDR3 is 15 amino acids long. Germline values: CDR1 SGDLS, CDR2 YYNGEE. Germline trimming cut 0 bases from V and 2 bases from J; bases unmatched to any gene: 4. Here the CDR3 DNA reads TGTGCCAGCAGCGTAGGTGTTAGCGGGGCCTACGAGCAGTACTTC. Its translation is CASSVGVSGAYEQYF.

This clonotype was recorded many times. V usage is TRBV9 and J usage is TRBJ1-1, with TRBD1 matching over 11 bases. The CDR3 covers 17 residues. J gave up 2 bases and V 3 bases, and 9 bases lay outside the gene matches. Per the germline V gene, CDR1 is SGDLS and CDR2 is YYNGEE. The CDR3 region is CASSGYGTGGPNTEAFF. CDR3 in DNA: TGTGCCAGCAGCGGTTACGGGACAGGGGGACCAAACACTGAAGCTTTCTTT.

This clonotype has at least ten counts. The rearrangement links TRBV9 to TRBJ2-3, with TRBD2 matching 7 bases. The V gene's germline CDR1 is SGDLS and CDR2 YYNGEE. V lost 4 bases to trimming and J lost 1 base; unmatched junction nucleotides: 9. CDR3 length equals 16 residues. As DNA, the CDR3 is TGTGCCAGCAGCCCACTCGGGGGGATCCGCACAGATACGCAGTATTTT. Encoded protein: CASSPLGGIRTDTQYF.

This clonotype has ten or more counts. The J gene is TRBJ1-4, the V gene TRBV9; D might be TRBD1 (5 bases). Germline CDR1 is SGDLS and CDR2 is YYNGEE. The V end was cut by 0 bases, the J end by 7 bases, with 22 bases between. The CDR3 runs 18 residues. The CDR3 loop reads CASSVGPGRGPLGEKLFF. The CDR3 DNA reads TGTGCCAGCAGCGTAGGCCCTGGGAGGGGCCCTCTCGGTGAAAAACTGTTTTTT.

This clonotype was seen at least ten times. The chain recombines TRBV9 with TRBJ2-7; tentative D call: TRBD1 (6 bases). V was clipped by 3 bases and J by 3 bases, with 10 bases between them. Germline values: CDR1 SGDLS, CDR2 YYNGEE. The CDR3 is made up of 13 amino acids. The CDR3, as DNA: TGTGCCAGCAGCGCCGGACAGCTCTACGAGCAGTACTTC. Translating it yields CASSAGQLYEQYF.

This clonotype came up many times. This sequence joins TRBV9 and TRBJ2-7; D might be TRBD1 (5 bases). Germline V gene lookup returns CDR1 SGDLS and CDR2 YYNGEE. This CDR3 region has 14 residues. V lost 3 bases to trimming and J lost 6 bases, with 16 bases between them. The CDR3 spells CASSEGALLAEQYF. The CDR3 nucleotides read TGTGCCAGCAGCGAAGGGGCCCTTCTTGCCGAGCAGTACTTC.

This clonotype has a count of ten or more. This chain joins TRBV9 and TRBJ1-4; D is unclear. Trimming took off 0 bases at V and 8 bases at J, with 17 bases between the two ends. Per germline, CDR1 SGDLS and CDR2 YYNGEE. The CDR3 sequence is 16 residues long. The CDR3 spells CASSVGYRRSEEKLFF. CDR3 nucleotides: TGTGCCAGCAGCGTAGGCTATCGACGAAGCGAGGAAAAACTGTTTTTT.

The chain carries TRBV9 and TRBJ2-7, with 12 bases aligning to TRBD1. From germline, CDR1 is SGDLS and CDR2 YYNGEE. V lost 6 bases, J lost 4 bases, and 8 bases stayed unmatched. The CDR3 sequence is 15 residues long. CDR3 coding DNA: TGTGCCAGCAACCCCCGGGGACAGGGGGCTTACGAGCAGTACTTC. Translating it yields CASNPRGQGAYEQYF.

This clonotype was picked up many times. The J gene is TRBJ1-2, the V gene TRBV9; D is unresolved. V was trimmed by 5 bases and J by 2 bases, leaving 16 bases between them. Germline V gene lookup returns CDR1 SGDLS and CDR2 YYNGEE. The CDR3 consists of 15 residues. The DNA for the CDR3 is TGTGCCAGCAGTTTGGGATCAGGACTCAACTATGGCTACACCTTC. Its protein is CASSLGSGLNYGYTF.

This clonotype was counted at least ten times. The chain carries TRBV9 and TRBJ2-5; tentatively, D is TRBD1 (6 bases). V was cut by 5 bases and J by 5 bases, with 10 bases left in between. Germline V lookup: CDR1 SGDLS, CDR2 YYNGEE. This CDR3 has 12 amino acids. The CDR3 loop reads CASSTGWETQYF. The CDR3 DNA reads TGTGCCAGCAGTACAGGGTGGGAGACCCAGTACTTC.

There are many counts of this clonotype. The J gene is TRBJ2-7, the V gene TRBV9, with D tentatively TRBD1 (5 bases). The CDR3 sequence is 14 residues long. Looked up from germline, CDR1 is SGDLS and CDR2 is YYNGEE. V was pared by 4 bases and J by 4 bases, with 15 bases between. Written as DNA, the CDR3 is TGTGCCAGCAGCCCGGCAGGGTTTGGGTACGAGCAGTACTTC. It yields the protein CASSPAGFGYEQYF.

This clonotype was recorded many times. This sequence joins TRBV9 and TRBJ1-1, with a tentative D call TRBD1 (6 bases). Germline V gives CDR1 SGDLS, CDR2 YYNGEE. The CDR3 is 14 residues long. Trimming took 2 bases from V and 5 from J, leaving 13 bases between them. The chain's CDR3 is CASSVGQGLTEAFF. The CDR3, as DNA: TGTGCCAGCAGCGTGGGCCAGGGGCTAACTGAAGCTTTCTTT.

This clonotype was seen ten or more times. This chain joins TRBV5-7 and TRBJ1-5, with D possibly matching TRBD1 (6 bases). TRBV5-7 is filed as an ORF, its function uncertain. V was cut by 3 bases and J by 2 bases, with 15 bases left in between. This CDR3 region has 16 residues. The CDR3: CASSSAINRGNQPQHF. The CDR3 nucleotides read TGTGCCAGCAGCTCCGCAATAAACAGGGGCAATCAGCCCCAGCATTTT.

The chain employs TRBV9 and TRBJ2-7; the D gene could be TRBD1 or TRBD2 (5 bases each). V was cut by 0 bases and J by 6 bases, with 16 bases left in between. CDR3 size: 15 residues. Per germline, CDR1 SGDLS and CDR2 YYNGEE. CDR3 protein: CASSVEGRGPGEQYF. CDR3 nucleotide sequence: TGTGCCAGCAGCGTAGAGGGGAGAGGCCCGGGCGAGCAGTACTTC.

At least ten counts were recorded for this clonotype. The chain employs TRBV9 and TRBJ2-5, with D perhaps TRBD1 (6 bases). The CDR3 runs to 14 residues. V lost 5 bases to trimming and J lost 0 bases, with 11 bases between them. CDR1 and CDR2 (germline): SGDLS, YYNGEE. The DNA of the CDR3 is TGTGCCAGCAGTCGACAGGTAAACCAAGAGACCCAGTACTTC. Residues: CASSRQVNQETQYF.

This clonotype was observed a few times. The chain has TRBV9 and TRBJ2-1; TRBD2 matches 9 bases. V shed 0 bases and J 8 bases; nucleotides not matched to a gene: 12. From germline, CDR1 is SGDLS and CDR2 YYNGEE. This CDR3 region has 17 residues. CDR3 bases: TGTGCCAGCAGCGTAGGACCCCTCACGCGGGGGGGCTATGAGCAGTTCTTC. It is translated as CASSVGPLTRGGYEQFF. The full variable domain, its missing parts supplied by reference TRBV9 and TRBJ2-1, is DSGVTQTPKHLITATGQRVTLRCSPRSGDLSVYWYQQSLDQGLQFLIQYYNGEERAKGNILERFSAQQFPDLHSELNLSSLELGDSALYFCASSVGPLTRGGYEQFFGPGTRLTVL.

In this sample, this clonotype turned up many times. The chain links TRBV9 to TRBJ1-2; D remains unclear. Germline assignment: CDR1 SGDLS and CDR2 YYNGEE. The length of the CDR3 is 16 residues. V shed 0 bases and J shed 0 bases, with 12 bases lying between them. DNA of the CDR3: TGTGCCAGCAGCGTAGGGATTGTTCTCACTAACTATGGCTACACCTTC. The encoded protein is CASSVGIVLTNYGYTF. Full variable domain (rest looked up from reference TRBV9 and TRBJ1-2): DSGVTQTPKHLITATGQRVTLRCSPRSGDLSVYWYQQSLDQGLQFLIQYYNGEERAKGNILERFSAQQFPDLHSELNLSSLELGDSALYFCASSVGIVLTNYGYTFGSGTRLTVV.

This clonotype was counted ten times or more. The rearrangement uses TRBV9 and TRBJ2-2; D remains ambiguous. The CDR3 is 13 residues long. V was shortened by 4 bases and J by 7 bases, with 11 bases between the two germline ends. Germline lookup yields CDR1 SGDLS and CDR2 YYNGEE. DNA of the CDR3: TGTGCCAGCAGCCCGTACTTGCTCGGGGAGCTGTTTTTT. Residues: CASSPYLLGELFF.

This clonotype occurred many times. The chain uses TRBV9 and TRBJ2-2; no clear D gene. The germline gives CDR1 SGDLS, CDR2 YYNGEE. Deletions cut 4 bases from V and 2 bases from J, with 12 bases between. The CDR3 is 15 residues long. The CDR3 coding sequence is TGTGCCAGCAGCACCGGCCCCGCCAACACCGGGGAGCTGTTTTTT. Protein: CASSTGPANTGELFF. Filled out from reference TRBV9 and TRBJ2-2, the complete variable domain reads DSGVTQTPKHLITATGQRVTLRCSPRSGDLSVYWYQQSLDQGLQFLIQYYNGEERAKGNILERFSAQQFPDLHSELNLSSLELGDSALYFCASSTGPANTGELFFGEGSRLTVL.

In this sample, this clonotype turned up many times. The chain couples TRBV9 to TRBJ2-1; 8 bases fit TRBD2. The germline V gene has CDR1 SGDLS and CDR2 YYNGEE. This CDR3 has 14 amino acids. Trimming took 3 bases from V and 7 from J; bases not matched to a gene: 6. The CDR3, as DNA: TGTGCCAGCAGCGCCTCGGGACTAGAGAATGAGCAGTTCTTC. Translation: CASSASGLENEQFF. Using reference TRBV9 and TRBJ2-1 for the parts outside the CDR3, the full variable domain is DSGVTQTPKHLITATGQRVTLRCSPRSGDLSVYWYQQSLDQGLQFLIQYYNGEERAKGNILERFSAQQFPDLHSELNLSSLELGDSALYFCASSASGLENEQFFGPGTRLTVL.